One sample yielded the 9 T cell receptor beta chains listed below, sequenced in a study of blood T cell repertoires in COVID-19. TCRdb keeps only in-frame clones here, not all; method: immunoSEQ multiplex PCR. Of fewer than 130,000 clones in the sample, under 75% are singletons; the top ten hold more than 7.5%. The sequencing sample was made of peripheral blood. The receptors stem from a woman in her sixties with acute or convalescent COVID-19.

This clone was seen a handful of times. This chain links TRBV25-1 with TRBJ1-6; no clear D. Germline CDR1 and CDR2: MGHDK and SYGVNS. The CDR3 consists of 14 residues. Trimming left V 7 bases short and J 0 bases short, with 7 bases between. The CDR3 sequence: CASTTSSYNSPLHF. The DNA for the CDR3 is TGTGCCAGCACCACGAGCTCCTATAATTCACCCCTCCACTTT.

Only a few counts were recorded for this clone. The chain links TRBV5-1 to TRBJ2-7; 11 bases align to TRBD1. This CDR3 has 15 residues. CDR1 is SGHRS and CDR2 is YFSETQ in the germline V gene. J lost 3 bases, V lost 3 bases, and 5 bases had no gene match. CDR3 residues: CASSSGTGGFYEQYF. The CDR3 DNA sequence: TGCGCCAGCAGCTCCGGGACAGGGGGTTTCTACGAGCAGTACTTC.

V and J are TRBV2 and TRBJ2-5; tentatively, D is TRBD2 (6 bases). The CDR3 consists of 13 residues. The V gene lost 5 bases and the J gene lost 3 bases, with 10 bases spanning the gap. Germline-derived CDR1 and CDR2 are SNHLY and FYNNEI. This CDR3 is CASSSGLEETQYF. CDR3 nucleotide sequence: TGTGCCAGCAGTTCGGGACTCGAAGAGACCCAGTACTTC.

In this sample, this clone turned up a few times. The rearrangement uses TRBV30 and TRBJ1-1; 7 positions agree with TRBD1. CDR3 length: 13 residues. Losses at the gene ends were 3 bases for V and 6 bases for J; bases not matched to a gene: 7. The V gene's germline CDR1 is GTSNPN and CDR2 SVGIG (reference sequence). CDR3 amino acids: CAWSHQGGAEAFF. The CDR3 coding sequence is TGTGCCTGGAGCCATCAGGGGGGAGCTGAAGCTTTCTTT.

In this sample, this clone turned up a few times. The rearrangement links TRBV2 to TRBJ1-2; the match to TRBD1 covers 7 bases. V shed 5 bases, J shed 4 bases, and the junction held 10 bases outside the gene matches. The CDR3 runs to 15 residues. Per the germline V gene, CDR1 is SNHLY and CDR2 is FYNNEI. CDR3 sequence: CASSSRDSLGYGYTF. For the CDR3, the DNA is TGTGCCAGCAGTAGTCGGGACAGCCTAGGCTATGGCTACACCTTC.

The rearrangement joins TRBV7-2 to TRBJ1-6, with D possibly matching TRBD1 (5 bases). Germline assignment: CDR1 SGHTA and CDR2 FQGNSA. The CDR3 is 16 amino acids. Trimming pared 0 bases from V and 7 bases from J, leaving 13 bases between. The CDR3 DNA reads TGTGCCAGCAGCTTAGCGGCGAACAACAGGAATTCACCCCTCCACTTT. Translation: CASSLAANNRNSPLHF.

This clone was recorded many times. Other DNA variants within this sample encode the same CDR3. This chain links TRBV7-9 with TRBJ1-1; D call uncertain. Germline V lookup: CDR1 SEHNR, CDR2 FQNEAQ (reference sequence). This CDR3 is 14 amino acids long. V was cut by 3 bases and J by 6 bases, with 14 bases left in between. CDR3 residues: CASSLEGQIAEAFF. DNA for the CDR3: TGTGCCAGCAGCTTGGAGGGTCAGATCGCTGAAGCTTTCTTT.

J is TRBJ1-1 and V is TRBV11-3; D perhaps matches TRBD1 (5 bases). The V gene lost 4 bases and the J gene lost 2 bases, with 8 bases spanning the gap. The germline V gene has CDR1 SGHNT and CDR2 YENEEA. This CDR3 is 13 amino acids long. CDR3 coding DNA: TGTGCCAGCAGCTCGACAGATAACACTGAAGCTTTCTTT. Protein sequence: CASSSTDNTEAFF.

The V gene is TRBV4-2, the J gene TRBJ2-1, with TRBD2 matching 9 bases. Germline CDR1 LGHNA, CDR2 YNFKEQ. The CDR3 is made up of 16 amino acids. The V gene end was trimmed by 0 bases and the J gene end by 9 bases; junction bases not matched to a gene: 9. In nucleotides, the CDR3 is TGTGCCAGCAGCCAAGACGACGGACTAGCGTTTGCTGAGCAGTTCTTC. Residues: CASSQDDGLAFAEQFF.